Sequencing of this TCR beta chain was carried out in a study of CXCR3-negative and CXCR3-positive naive CD8 T cells. Whole-study context: TRB reads totalled about 150 million, about 1.5 +/- 0.3 million per library. The study's findings and limits: The level of CXCR3 expression partially decreased after cryopreservation; the majority of assays used fresh PBMCs. TRB CDR3s were more hydrophobic in CXCR3-positive than in CXCR3-negative naive cells. Whereas memory cells differed, naive CXCR3-negative and CXCR3-positive cells shared similar TRBV-TRBJ usage.

The germline V gene encodes CDR1 SEHNR and CDR2 FQNEAQ (reference sequence). The CDR3 consists of 13 residues. Libraries of TRB cDNA were made by 5' RACE and carried UMIs. TCRdb derives one entry per CDR3 protein from the 5' RACE reads, leaving out DNA. The sample holds roughly 140,000 distinct CDR3 sequences. A word on this clonotype: What it binds is unknown.

The specimen was naive CXCR3+ CD8+ T cells from blood. Subset indicated: CD45RO-CCR7+CD27+CD95- naive CD8+ T cells expressing CXCR3 (TNR3+). The rearrangement joins TRBV7-9 to TRBJ1-1; no DNA is available, so the TRBD1 call from TCRdb remains unchecked. The sequence was obtained from a human donor in good health. Some clones in this sample may be carry-over from other donors' samples. CDR3 residues: CASSSGSRTEAFF.